This T cell receptor beta chain appears in the sequencing data of a study of blood T cell repertoires in COVID-19. Overall study context: Italy, Spain and the United States were the sources of the convalescent and acute COVID-19 samples.

The length of the CDR3 is 12 residues. Trimming removed 2 bases from V and 5 bases from J, with 3 bases in between. CDR1 is LNHNV, CDR2 YYDKDF, per germline (reference sequence). As processed by the authors: The authors estimated nucleated cell counts from reference gene primer amplification. Here immunoSEQ multiplex PCR was the method, and the copy in TCRdb shows in-frame clones only, minus some. That table is the source of V, J and clone size, and D and trimming were worked out from the DNA. The repertoire includes approximately 90,000 clones, 75% to 90% of them detected once, and 1.2% sits in the top ten.

The sequencing input was peripheral blood. The gene calls are TRBV15 and TRBJ2-2; D not certain. The sequence was obtained from a man older than 75 with active or convalescent COVID-19. The CDR3: CATSRPTGELFF. Written as DNA, the CDR3 is TGTGCCACCAGCAGACCGACCGGGGAGCTGTTTTTT.